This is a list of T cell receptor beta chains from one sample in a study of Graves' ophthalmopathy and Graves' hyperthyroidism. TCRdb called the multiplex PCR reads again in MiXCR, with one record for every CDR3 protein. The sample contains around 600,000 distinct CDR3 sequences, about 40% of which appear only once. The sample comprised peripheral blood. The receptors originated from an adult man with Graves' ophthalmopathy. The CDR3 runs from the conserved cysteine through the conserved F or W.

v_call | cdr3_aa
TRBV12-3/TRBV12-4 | CASSRGQGGEHEKLFF
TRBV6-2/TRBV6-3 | CASRSQGLITGELFF
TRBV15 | CATSREGQGGYQPQHF
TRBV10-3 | CAISERVTSGTGELFF
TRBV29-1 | CSLDGTGDTEAFF
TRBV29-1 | CSVEATIGSGRSMNTEAFF
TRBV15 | CATSRDRHSRSYTF
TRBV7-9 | CASSSSNSYEQYF
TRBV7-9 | CASTGTGVYGYTF
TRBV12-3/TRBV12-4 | CASENGGNAGATQYF
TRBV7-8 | CASSQRTVPGNTIYF
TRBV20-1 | CSASDSSSGANVLTF
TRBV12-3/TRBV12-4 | CASSTGQGVSEQYF
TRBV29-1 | CSVVYPGDRVLNTEAFF
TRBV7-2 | CASSLGAGRSGGELFF
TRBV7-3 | CASSLSRETEAFF
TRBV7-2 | CASSLVSQDTEAFF
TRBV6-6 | CASSLGGAQAYEQYF
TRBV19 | CASSAYVRDSGEETQYF
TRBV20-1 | CSARERGGSYEQYF
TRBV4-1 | CASSQEPGSYGYTF
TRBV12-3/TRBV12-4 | CATTVGSGANVLTF
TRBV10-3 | CATKDRGGEEKLFF
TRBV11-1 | CASSSTGGVEQYF
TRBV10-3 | CAISGVGYGYTIYF
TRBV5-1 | CASSLGPAGGIETQYF
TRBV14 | CASSPGYGYGYTF
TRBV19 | CASSIISRDGYGYTF
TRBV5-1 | CASSLGDYVLTF
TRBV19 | CASSPGGTYEQYF
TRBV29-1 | CNGSGVEQYF
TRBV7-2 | CASSLPGLAAEQYF
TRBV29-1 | CSVGQVRNNEQFF
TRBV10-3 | CAISEKGEAFF
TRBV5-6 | CASSLRWAGANVLTF
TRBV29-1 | CSVSGGAPTDTQYF
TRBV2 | CTSRKGHPSNQPQHF
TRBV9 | CASSQGTDGGETQYF
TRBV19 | CASSIYPGLAGDEQYF
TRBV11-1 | CASSPSGIDGNTEAFF
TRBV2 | CASSQEGVGQYNSPLHF